A selection of T cell receptor beta chains follows, all from one sample in a study of identical twins. TCRdb reanalysed the 5' RACE reads using MiXCR and keeps one entry per CDR3 protein. Of nearly 900,000 distinct CDR3 sequences listed, over 9% were seen once; the top ten hold around 1.5%. The same sample was also studied in work on yellow fever vaccine responses in identical twins.

The sequencing input was PBMCs. The source is a woman aged 18-35 years in good health. CDR3s include the opening cysteine and the closing phenylalanine or tryptophan. The order of the fields is CDR3 DNA, CDR3 protein, D gene, V gene, J gene, clone size. A D gene is named only where the DNA matches it firmly. Some rows mark clone size as missing; the rest say once, few, many or name a class of expanded clone.

CDR3 DNA: TGCGCCAGCAGCCTGGACGGAGAAAAACTGTTTTTT
CDR3 protein: CASSLDGEKLFF
D gene: -
V gene: TRBV4-1
J gene: TRBJ1-4
clone size: many

CDR3 DNA: TGTGCCAGCAGTTTAAGGGAGGGGAATTCACCCCTCCACTTT
CDR3 protein: CASSLREGNSPLHF
D gene: -
V gene: TRBV27
J gene: TRBJ1-6
clone size: many

CDR3 DNA: TGCAGTGCTAGATATCCGGTACAAGCTTTCTTT
CDR3 protein: CSARYPVQAFF
D gene: -
V gene: TRBV20-1
J gene: TRBJ1-1
clone size: -

CDR3 DNA: TGCGCCAGCAGCTGGGACAGTAGTTATGGCTACACCTTC
CDR3 protein: CASSWDSSYGYTF
D gene: TRBD1
V gene: TRBV5-1
J gene: TRBJ1-2
clone size: few

CDR3 DNA: TGTGCCAGCAGCGTAGGCGGCGGGGACACTGAAGCTTTCTTT
CDR3 protein: CASSVGGGDTEAFF
D gene: -
V gene: TRBV9
J gene: TRBJ1-1
clone size: few

CDR3 DNA: TGTGCCACCAGCAGGCATCCGGCCGGGACAGGGACAGATACGCAGTATTTT
CDR3 protein: CATSRHPAGTGTDTQYF
D gene: TRBD1
V gene: TRBV15
J gene: TRBJ2-3
clone size: -

CDR3 DNA: TGCAGTGCAAGGCGGCTAGCGGAGACTTACAATGAGCAGTTCTTC
CDR3 protein: CSARRLAETYNEQFF
D gene: TRBD2
V gene: TRBV20-1
J gene: TRBJ2-1
clone size: many

CDR3 DNA: TGTGCCATCAGTGAGCCACAGGGTTATAGGCAGTATTTT
CDR3 protein: CAISEPQGYRQYF
D gene: -
V gene: TRBV10-3
J gene: TRBJ2-3
clone size: -

CDR3 DNA: TGCGCCAGCAGCTTCTCTAGCGGGGGAGAAGAGACCCAGTACTTC
CDR3 protein: CASSFSSGGEETQYF
D gene: TRBD2
V gene: TRBV5-1
J gene: TRBJ2-5
clone size: -

CDR3 DNA: TGTGCCATCAGTGGCGTAGCCACCGGGGAGCTGTTTTTT
CDR3 protein: CAISGVATGELFF
D gene: -
V gene: TRBV10-3
J gene: TRBJ2-2
clone size: many

CDR3 DNA: TGTGCCAGCAGCCCCCGACAGAGGCATCCTCTTAATCAGCCCCAGCATTTT
CDR3 protein: CASSPRQRHPLNQPQHF
D gene: -
V gene: TRBV12-3/TRBV12-4
J gene: TRBJ1-5
clone size: few

CDR3 DNA: TGTGCCAGCAGTTACTTGTTGGAGGGTGAACAAGAGACCCAGTACTTC
CDR3 protein: CASSYLLEGEQETQYF
D gene: -
V gene: TRBV6-2/TRBV6-3
J gene: TRBJ2-5
clone size: -

CDR3 DNA: TGTGCCAGCAATTCCAGGGTGATAATCTCTGGGGCCAACGTCCTGACTTTC
CDR3 protein: CASNSRVIISGANVLTF
D gene: -
V gene: TRBV2
J gene: TRBJ2-6
clone size: few

CDR3 DNA: TGCGCCAGCAGCCCCCAACTAGCGGGAGGTCTTTATGAGCAGTTCTTC
CDR3 protein: CASSPQLAGGLYEQFF
D gene: TRBD2
V gene: TRBV5-1
J gene: TRBJ2-1
clone size: once

CDR3 DNA: TGTGCCAGCAGCGGTCAGCCTGAAAAACTGTTTTTT
CDR3 protein: CASSGQPEKLFF
D gene: -
V gene: TRBV12-3/TRBV12-4
J gene: TRBJ1-4
clone size: many

CDR3 DNA: TGTGCCAGCAGGGGGGTAGGGGCCTACACTGAAGCTTTCTTT
CDR3 protein: CASRGVGAYTEAFF
D gene: -
V gene: TRBV2
J gene: TRBJ1-1
clone size: few

CDR3 DNA: TGCAGTGCCCCCAGTGGGGACCTGTATGGCTACACCTTC
CDR3 protein: CSAPSGDLYGYTF
D gene: -
V gene: TRBV20-1
J gene: TRBJ1-2
clone size: -

CDR3 DNA: TGCGCCAGCAGCTTGGGGGACTTCCTTGTCGGGGCCAACGTCCTGACTTTC
CDR3 protein: CASSLGDFLVGANVLTF
D gene: -
V gene: TRBV5-1
J gene: TRBJ2-6
clone size: -

CDR3 DNA: TGTGCCAGCAGCTTAGGACTAGCGGGAGAATCCTACGAGCAGTACTTC
CDR3 protein: CASSLGLAGESYEQYF
D gene: TRBD2
V gene: TRBV7-8
J gene: TRBJ2-7
clone size: few

CDR3 DNA: TGTGCCAGCAGTTTATCGACCCGGCTAGAGGTCGAGCAGTTCTTC
CDR3 protein: CASSLSTRLEVEQFF
D gene: -
V gene: TRBV12-3/TRBV12-4
J gene: TRBJ2-1
clone size: many

CDR3 DNA: TGTGCCACCAGCAGAGGCGGGGAGCTGTTTTTT
CDR3 protein: CATSRGGELFF
D gene: -
V gene: TRBV15
J gene: TRBJ2-2
clone size: few

CDR3 DNA: TGTGCCAGCAGCCCGGCCGGGACAGCTTCCTACGAGCAGTACTTC
CDR3 protein: CASSPAGTASYEQYF
D gene: TRBD1
V gene: TRBV5-4
J gene: TRBJ2-7
clone size: few

CDR3 DNA: TGTGCCAGCAGTTTAGAGGAGGGGGGATCACCCCTCCACTTT
CDR3 protein: CASSLEEGGSPLHF
D gene: -
V gene: TRBV12-3/TRBV12-4
J gene: TRBJ1-6
clone size: many

CDR3 DNA: TGTGCCAGCAGTGGCACTAGCATATACAATGAGCAGTTCTTC
CDR3 protein: CASSGTSIYNEQFF
D gene: -
V gene: TRBV27
J gene: TRBJ2-1
clone size: few

CDR3 DNA: TGTGCCAGCGGGGGTCTAGCGGGAACCTACGAGCAGTACTTC
CDR3 protein: CASGGLAGTYEQYF
D gene: TRBD2
V gene: TRBV7-9
J gene: TRBJ2-7
clone size: few

CDR3 DNA: TGTGCCAGCAGTTCCTATGGGTATTCACCCCTCCACTTT
CDR3 protein: CASSSYGYSPLHF
D gene: -
V gene: TRBV12-3/TRBV12-4
J gene: TRBJ1-6
clone size: -

CDR3 DNA: TGTGCCAGCACATCGGAACGGCGGACCCAGTACTTC
CDR3 protein: CASTSERRTQYF
D gene: -
V gene: TRBV7-9
J gene: TRBJ2-5
clone size: -

CDR3 DNA: TGTGCCAGCAGTTTATCTCCGGGACACAATCAGCCCCAGCATTTT
CDR3 protein: CASSLSPGHNQPQHF
D gene: -
V gene: TRBV27
J gene: TRBJ1-5
clone size: -

CDR3 DNA: TGTGCCAGTAGTAAATTACAGGGTAGCTCCTACAATGAGCAGTTCTTC
CDR3 protein: CASSKLQGSSYNEQFF
D gene: -
V gene: TRBV19
J gene: TRBJ2-1
clone size: few

CDR3 DNA: TGTGCCAGCAGGCTAAGGGGGGGGTACAATGAGCAGTTCTTC
CDR3 protein: CASRLRGGYNEQFF
D gene: -
V gene: TRBV6-1
J gene: TRBJ2-1
clone size: few

CDR3 DNA: TGTGCCAGCAGCTTAGGCGTCGCGACTGGCGAGCAGTTCTTC
CDR3 protein: CASSLGVATGEQFF
D gene: -
V gene: TRBV11-2
J gene: TRBJ2-1
clone size: -

CDR3 DNA: TGTGCCAGCAGTCCGGACAGGGTCTCCGGAAAACTGTTTTTT
CDR3 protein: CASSPDRVSGKLFF
D gene: TRBD1
V gene: TRBV3-1
J gene: TRBJ1-4
clone size: few

CDR3 DNA: TGTGCCAGCAGCTTGGGATACGGGAGGCTATCCTACGAGCAGTACTTC
CDR3 protein: CASSLGYGRLSYEQYF
D gene: TRBD2
V gene: TRBV5-6
J gene: TRBJ2-7
clone size: many

CDR3 DNA: TGTGCCATCACCGCCGGAGGTGCCTACTCCTACGAGCAGTACTTC
CDR3 protein: CAITAGGAYSYEQYF
D gene: -
V gene: TRBV10-3
J gene: TRBJ2-7
clone size: -

CDR3 DNA: TGTGCCAGCAGTTATCGAACAGACTATGGCTACACCTTC
CDR3 protein: CASSYRTDYGYTF
D gene: -
V gene: TRBV6-5
J gene: TRBJ1-2
clone size: few

CDR3 DNA: TGTGCCAGCAGCGAGAAAGGGGGTGAGAGAGCCAAAAACATTCAGTACTTC
CDR3 protein: CASSEKGGERAKNIQYF
D gene: -
V gene: TRBV2
J gene: TRBJ2-4
clone size: -

CDR3 DNA: TGTGCCAGCACCCAAGGGTTTGGAAACACCATATATTTT
CDR3 protein: CASTQGFGNTIYF
D gene: -
V gene: TRBV12-3/TRBV12-4
J gene: TRBJ1-3
clone size: few